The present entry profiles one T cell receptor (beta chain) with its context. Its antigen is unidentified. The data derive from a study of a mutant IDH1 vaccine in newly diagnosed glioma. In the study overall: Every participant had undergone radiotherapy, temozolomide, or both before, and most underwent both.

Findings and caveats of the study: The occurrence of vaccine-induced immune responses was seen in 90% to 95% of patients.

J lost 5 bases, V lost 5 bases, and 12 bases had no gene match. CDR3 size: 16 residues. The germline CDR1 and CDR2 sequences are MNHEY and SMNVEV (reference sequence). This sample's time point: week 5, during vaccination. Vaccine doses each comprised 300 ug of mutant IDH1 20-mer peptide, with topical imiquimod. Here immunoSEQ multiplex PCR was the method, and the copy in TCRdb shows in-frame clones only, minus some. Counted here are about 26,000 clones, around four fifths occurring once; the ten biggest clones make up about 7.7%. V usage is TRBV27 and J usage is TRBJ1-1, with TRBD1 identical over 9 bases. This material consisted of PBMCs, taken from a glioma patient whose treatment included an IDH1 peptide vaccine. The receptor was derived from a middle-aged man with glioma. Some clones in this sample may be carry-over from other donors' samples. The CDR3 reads CASSHRGRLAETEAFF. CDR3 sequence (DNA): TGTGCCAGCAGTCACAGGGGGCGTCTGGCAGAAACTGAAGCTTTCTTT.